The T cell receptor (beta chain) described here comes from a study of shared clonotypes between healthy human individuals. Germline trimming cut 3 bases from V and 2 bases from J; bases unmatched to any gene: 6. CDR1 and CDR2 from the germline V gene are MNHEY and SMNVEV (reference sequence). CDR3 length: 15 residues. Method: immunoSEQ multiplex PCR; TCRdb's copy keeps in-frame clones and lacks some. The table lists around 1.9 million clones, approximately 94% of them singletons. Selected positively for CCR7 and CD45RO-negative, naive CD8 cells excluded terminally differentiated effector memory CD45RA+ cells.

V and J are TRBV27 and TRBJ2-5; 7 nucleotides align to TRBD2. Source material: naive CD8+ T cells from PBMCs. This clonotype was obtained from a young man in good health. Some clones in this sample may be carry-over from other donors' samples. The CDR3 sequence is CASSFGAGKQETQYF. The DNA of the CDR3 is TGTGCCAGCAGTTTTGGAGCGGGGAAACAAGAGACCCAGTACTTC.